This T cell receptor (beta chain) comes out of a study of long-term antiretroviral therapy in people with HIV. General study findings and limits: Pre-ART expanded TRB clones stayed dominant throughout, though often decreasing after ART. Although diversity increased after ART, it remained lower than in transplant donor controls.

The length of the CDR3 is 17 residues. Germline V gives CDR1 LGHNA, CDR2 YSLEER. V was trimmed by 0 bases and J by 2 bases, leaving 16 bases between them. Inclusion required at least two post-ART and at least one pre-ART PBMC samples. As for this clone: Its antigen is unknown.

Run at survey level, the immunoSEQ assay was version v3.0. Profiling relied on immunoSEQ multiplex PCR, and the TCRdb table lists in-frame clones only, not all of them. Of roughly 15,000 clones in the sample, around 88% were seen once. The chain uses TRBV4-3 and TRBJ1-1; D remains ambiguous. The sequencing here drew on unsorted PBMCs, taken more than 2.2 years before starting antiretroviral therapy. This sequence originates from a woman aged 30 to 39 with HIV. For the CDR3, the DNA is TGCGCCAGCAGCCAAGATTACCGGGGAGGGAGAAACACTGAAGCTTTCTTT. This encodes CASSQDYRGGRNTEAFF.